This TCR beta chain was captured in a study of T cell changes during pregnancy in multiple sclerosis. Per the germline V gene, CDR1 is SGHNT and CDR2 is YYREEE (reference sequence). With 0 bases removed from V and 2 bases from J, the gap between germline ends came to 12 bases. This CDR3 has 15 amino acids. Here immunoSEQ multiplex PCR was the method, and the copy in TCRdb shows in-frame clones only, minus some. The sample yields some 60,000 clones, 90% to 95% seen once. The material sequenced was peripheral blood, taken in the third trimester of pregnancy. The sequence was obtained from a female donor in good health, enrolled as a control in a pregnancy study. The chain has TRBV5-4 and TRBJ2-7; TRBD2 is a possible D gene (5 bases). The CDR3 reads CASSLGSASTYEQYF. CDR3 nucleotide sequence: TGTGCCAGCAGCTTGGGGTCGGCTAGCACCTACGAGCAGTACTTC.